This TCR beta chain was retrieved from a study of regulatory T cells in long-lasting Graves disease. Researchers made TCR beta libraries by using iRepertoire HTBI primers and running Arm-PCR on CDR3 regions. In TCRdb, the multiplex PCR reads were re-called with MiXCR into one record per CDR3 protein. The data hold 360,000 or so distinct CDR3 sequences, with 12% observed a single time. The CDR3 has 15 amino acids. The germline V gene encodes CDR1 MNHNS and CDR2 SASEGT. V shed 6 bases and J 4 bases; nucleotides not matched to a gene: 9. This clonotype occurred many times. What it binds is unknown. Time point given: newly diagnosed GD, antithyroid drugs for less than 3 months. PBMC RNA served as the TCR library source. Around 9 milliliters of peripheral blood went into EDTA tubes. The study, taken as a whole, reports: Persistent disease showed a preference for TRBV28, TRBJ1-2 and TRBJ2-5. Sharing of public clonotypes was greater in persistent patients (under 3,000) than in new patients (fewer than 1,000).

In addition, the sample was reused for a study of T cells in Graves' hyperthyroidism and ophthalmopathy. From that second work: With the HTBI primer set, the TCR CDR3 went through a first round of RT-PCR.

The rearrangement joins TRBV6-1 to TRBJ2-1, with 7 positions matching TRBD1. Sequenced material: peripheral blood mononuclear cells (PBMCs), taken at new diagnosis, from a patient treated with antithyroid drugs. This TCR was sampled from a young woman with Graves disease. Written as DNA, the CDR3 is TGTGCCAGCAGCCCTGACAGGGTTCGGTACAATGAGCAGTTCTTC. It encodes CASSPDRVRYNEQFF.